This entry features one T cell receptor (beta chain) sequence. Its antigen is currently unknown. An end of the junction differs from the germline gene, which may be a read error. Starting material for RNA and DNA co-extraction consisted of about 20-30 mg of unsorted bulk tissue. The data derive from a study of tumor-infiltrating lymphocytes in primary liver carcinoma. The overall study: Samples returned roughly 3.65 to 8 million productive TCRbeta reads each. Read depth did not differ significantly between tissue types.

General study points: Tumors significantly exceeded blood in top-250-clone fraction (p = 0.039).

This CDR3 has 15 residues. The germline gives CDR1 SGHAT, CDR2 FQDESV (reference sequence). A primer in the constant region served to generate TCR beta cDNA from approximately 500 ng of total RNA. Generation of the TCR beta libraries relied on three nested multiplex PCR rounds using slightly modified ARM-PCR. Use of TRBV1-TRBV30 forward primers with a C-beta reverse primer characterized the first two PCR rounds, which lasted about 10 cycles each. Each CDR3 protein is one row after TCRdb ran MiXCR on the multiplex PCR reads. The repertoire holds some 21,000 distinct CDR3 sequences, with roughly 85% as singletons.

The receptor comes from a woman aged 25 to 39 with primary liver carcinoma and hepatitis B virus infection. The gene calls are TRBV11-1 and TRBJ2-1; D perhaps matches TRBD1 (6 bases). The sample comprised liver tumor tissue from sampling region 1. Indicated subset: tumor region T1, superior pole. CDR3 coding DNA: TGTGCCAGCAGCCGTAGACAGGCCTCCCACAACGAGCAGTTCTTC. Translating gives CASSRRQASHNEQFF.